One sample yielded the 23 T cell receptor beta chains listed below, sequenced in a study of blood T cells in healthy people across ages. A second roughly 7 to 12 cycle PCR used barcoded and J-beta primers. TCRdb ran MiXCR on the 5' RACE reads and lists one entry per CDR3 protein. The data contain around 650,000 distinct CDR3 sequences, about 30% of them singletons. The sequencing input was blood. Every receptor here comes from a woman older than 75 in good health.

This clonotype has only a few counts. The CDR3 DNA reads TGTGCCAGCAACCCCAGGGGTTACTATGGCTACACCTTC. Residues: CASNPRGYYGYTF. The chain uses TRBV3-1 and TRBJ1-2; tentative D call: TRBD1 (6 bases). The CDR3 contains 13 residues. The germline V and J ends were trimmed by 7 bases and 3 bases, with 12 bases remaining between them. CDR1 and CDR2 from the germline V gene are LGHDT and YNNKEL (reference sequence).

On this clonotype itself: A single base separates this from a much larger clone, so it may be a read error. The V call is TRBV7-8, the J call TRBJ2-1; D call uncertain. This CDR3 spans 13 amino acids. Trimming cost V 5 bases and J 10 bases, with 15 bases left between them. Germline values: CDR1 SGHVS, CDR2 FQNEAQ. The CDR3: CASSQDVSYEQFF. In DNA form, the CDR3 reads TGTGCCAGCAGCCAGGACGTCTCCTACGAGCAGTTCTTC.

This clonotype was seen ten or more times. J is TRBJ2-5 and V is TRBV5-1, with TRBD1 matching over 10 bases. V shed 7 bases, J shed 1 base, and the junction held 4 bases outside the gene matches. From germline, CDR1 is SGHRS and CDR2 YFSETQ. CDR3 length: 14 residues. The CDR3 DNA reads as TGCGCCAGCCGTTGGACAGGGGGCCAAGAGACCCAGTACTTC. Translating it yields CASRWTGGQETQYF.

The DNA for the CDR3 is TGCAGTGCGGGGGCTAACTATGGCTACACCTTC. Its translation is CSAGANYGYTF. V and J are TRBV20-1 and TRBJ1-2; D perhaps matches TRBD1 (5 bases). V was trimmed by 6 bases and J by 0 bases, leaving 5 bases between them. Germline CDR1 reads DFQATT; CDR2 reads SNEGSKA (reference sequence). The CDR3 is 11 amino acids.

This clonotype was observed many times. The genes are TRBV5-1 and TRBJ2-5, with 7 bases lining up with TRBD1. The germline V gene encodes CDR1 SGHRS and CDR2 YFSETQ. With V trimmed by 3 bases and J by 1 base, 6 bases remained unmatched. CDR3 length: 15 amino acids. The CDR3 loop reads CASSSFTGAQETQYF. CDR3 nucleotide sequence: TGCGCCAGCAGCTCCTTTACAGGGGCCCAAGAGACCCAGTACTTC.

The chain recombines TRBV7-2 with TRBJ2-5, with 11 bases identical to TRBD2. The germline gives CDR1 SGHTA, CDR2 FQGNSA. Losses at the gene ends were 1 base for V and 11 bases for J; bases not matched to a gene: 9. This CDR3 region has 15 residues. CDR3 nucleotide sequence: TGTGCCAGCAGCTTAGTAGCGGGGGGGGGCAATGAGCAGTACTTC. The encoded protein is CASSLVAGGGNEQYF.

This clonotype was detected many times. The V call is TRBV7-3, the J call TRBJ2-6; no reliable D call. Germline CDR1 reads SGHTA; CDR2 reads FQGTGA. V lost 5 bases and J 10 bases, leaving 12 bases between the germline ends. The CDR3 consists of 13 residues. The CDR3 spells CASSRPAFNVLTF. In nucleotides, the CDR3 is TGTGCCAGCAGCCGCCCAGCTTTTAACGTCCTGACTTTC.

This clonotype was observed many times. V is TRBV20-1 and J is TRBJ2-1, with 11 bases aligning to TRBD1. Germline assignment: CDR1 DFQATT and CDR2 SNEGSKA (reference sequence). The V segment lost 4 bases and the J segment 3 bases; nucleotides outside the gene matches: 2. The CDR3 length is 14 residues. The CDR3, as DNA: TGCAGTGCTATGGGACAGGGGGACTACAATGAGCAGTTCTTC. Encoded protein: CSAMGQGDYNEQFF.

This clonotype was counted many times. The chain carries TRBV5-6 and TRBJ1-2; D remains unclear. Trimming took 3 bases from V and 7 from J, leaving 10 bases between them. This CDR3 contains 12 residues. Germline CDR1 SGHDT, CDR2 YYEEEE. CDR3 nucleotide sequence: TGTGCCAGCAGCTCGCGGAATTCTGGCTACACCTTC. Protein product: CASSSRNSGYTF. Supplemented by reference TRBV5-6 and TRBJ1-2, the full variable domain reads DAGVTQSPTHLIKTRGQQVTLRCSPKSGHDTVSWYQQALGQGPQFIFQYYEEEERQRGNFPDRFSGHQFPNYSSELNVNALLLGDSALYLCASSSRNSGYTFGSGTRLTVV.

This clonotype was counted a few times. The chain uses TRBV28 and TRBJ1-5; 11 bases agree with TRBD1. The V gene end was trimmed by 6 bases and the J gene end by 7 bases; junction bases not matched to a gene: 5. The CDR3 is 14 residues long. Germline lookup yields CDR1 MDHEN and CDR2 SYDVKM. CDR3 loop: CASRMDRGHQPQHF. Written as DNA, the CDR3 is TGTGCCAGCAGGATGGACAGGGGGCACCAGCCCCAGCATTTT.

This clonotype ranks as medium-sized. The V gene is TRBV3-1, the J gene TRBJ1-1; D is undetermined. V was cut by 7 bases and J by 1 base, with 10 bases left in between. This CDR3 has 13 residues. CDR1 and CDR2 (germline): LGHDT, YNNKEL (reference sequence). In nucleotides, the CDR3 is TGTGCCAGCAATTTTCAGAAGAACACTGAAGCTTTCTTT. Its protein is CASNFQKNTEAFF.

In this sample, this clonotype turned up many times. The chain couples TRBV20-1 to TRBJ2-3, with 13 bases that match TRBD2. Germline V gene lookup returns CDR1 DFQATT and CDR2 SNEGSKA (reference sequence). V lost 1 base and J lost 0; bases outside the gene matches: 7. The CDR3 contains 18 residues. The CDR3: CSARGLAGGSASTDTQYF. CDR3 DNA sequence: TGCAGTGCTAGAGGACTAGCGGGGGGTTCCGCTAGCACAGATACGCAGTATTTT.

The chain links TRBV7-2 to TRBJ2-7; TRBD1 agrees at 10 bases. The CDR3 totals 18 residues. Germline CDR1 SGHTA, CDR2 FQGNSA. Germline trimming cut 2 bases from V and 0 bases from J; bases unmatched to any gene: 10. The CDR3 region has the DNA TGTGCCAGCAGCTTAAAAGCCGGGACAGGGGCAAGCTCCTACGAGCAGTACTTC. Translated: CASSLKAGTGASSYEQYF.

V and J are TRBV2 and TRBJ1-1; D not certain. This CDR3 region has 12 residues. The germline V and J ends were trimmed by 6 bases and 5 bases, with 10 bases remaining between them. Per the germline V gene, CDR1 is SNHLY and CDR2 is FYNNEI. The CDR3: CASRDTTTEAFF. The CDR3, as DNA: TGTGCCAGCAGAGACACAACGACTGAAGCTTTCTTT.

This clonotype occurred many times. The genes are TRBV5-1 and TRBJ1-2, with 7 bases identical to TRBD1. V dropped 6 bases and J dropped 1; count of bases not matched to a gene: 3. Germline lookup yields CDR1 SGHRS and CDR2 YFSETQ. This CDR3 spans 13 amino acids. DNA for the CDR3: TGCGCCAGCAATGGACAGGATAACTATGGCTACACCTTC. Its translation: CASNGQDNYGYTF.

For this clonotype: With a much larger clone just one base away, this may be a read error. CDR3 loop: CASSQPSGGALHTQYF. CDR3 bases: TGTGCCAGCAGCCAACCTAGCGGGGGGGCCTTACATACGCAGTATTTT. The chain combines TRBV7-2 with TRBJ2-3; 12 nucleotides match TRBD2. Unmatched junction bases numbered 10, after V lost 5 bases and J lost 7 bases. Germline CDR1 reads SGHTA; CDR2 reads FQGNSA. The CDR3 has 16 amino acids.

This clonotype was detected many times. The gene calls are TRBV29-1 and TRBJ2-1, with D tentatively TRBD1 (5 bases). Germline lookup yields CDR1 SQVTM and CDR2 ANQGSEA. The ends were cut back, 2 bases at V and 7 bases at J, with 15 bases in the middle. The CDR3 spans 14 residues. DNA of the CDR3: TGCAGCGTTGAAACCGGTCAGGGATGGAATGAGCAGTTCTTC. Its protein product is CSVETGQGWNEQFF.

The rearrangement links TRBV30 to TRBJ1-5, with TRBD1 as a possible D gene (5 bases). The CDR3 has 15 residues. The germline V gene encodes CDR1 GTSNPN and CDR2 SVGIG (reference sequence). The V and J ends lost 5 bases and 0 bases respectively, with 14 bases between them. CDR3 protein: CAWGAGRNSNQPQHF. In DNA form, the CDR3 reads TGTGCCTGGGGGGCGGGACGCAATAGCAATCAGCCCCAGCATTTT.

This chain connects TRBV6-2 or TRBV6-3 to TRBJ1-1; 9 positions agree with TRBD1. The CDR3 is made up of 16 amino acids. V shed 5 bases, J shed 5 bases, and the junction held 12 bases outside the gene matches. CDR1 is MNHEY and CDR2 is SVGEGT in the germline V gene. The CDR3 nucleotides are TGTGCCAGCAGTGAGGGGGACAGGGTATCGGGGACTGAAGCTTTCTTT. The encoded protein is CASSEGDRVSGTEAFF.

At least ten counts were recorded for this clonotype. The chain is built from TRBV20-1 and TRBJ2-6; no definite D call. Germline CDR1 DFQATT, CDR2 SNEGSKA (reference sequence). V dropped 0 bases and J dropped 1 base, with 7 bases sitting between them. This CDR3 spans 15 amino acids. The CDR3 DNA sequence: TGCAGTGCTAGAGATCAAGGATCTGGGGCCAACGTCCTGACTTTC. It encodes CSARDQGSGANVLTF.

About this clonotype: The CDR3 does not close with the conserved phenylalanine or tryptophan, likely indicating a read error. The chain employs TRBV7-3 and TRBJ1-1; unclear D gene. With 4 bases removed from V and 4 bases from J, the gap between germline ends came to 10 bases. The length of the CDR3 is 13 residues. Germline V gene sequence: CDR1 SGHTA, CDR2 FQGTGA. The CDR3 bases are TGTGCCAGCAGCTACGCGGTAGGCACTGAAGCTTTCCTT. This encodes CASSYAVGTEAFL.

The chain recombines TRBV6-5 with TRBJ1-2; 7 nucleotides line up with TRBD1. Germline V gene sequence: CDR1 MNHEY, CDR2 SVGAGI. Trimming at V came to 8 bases and at J to 4 bases, leaving 10 bases not matched to a gene. The CDR3 runs 14 residues. Written as DNA, the CDR3 is TGTGCCAGCCAGCATTGGAGGGACAGCTATGGCTACACCTTC. Encoded protein: CASQHWRDSYGYTF.

The chain couples TRBV28 to TRBJ2-1, with D unresolved. This CDR3 is built from 11 residues. Trimming cost V 3 bases and J 8 bases, with 5 bases left between them. Looked up from germline, CDR1 is MDHEN and CDR2 is SYDVKM. The CDR3 here is CASSFLYEQFF. DNA of the CDR3: TGTGCCAGCAGTTTTTTGTATGAGCAGTTCTTC. Using reference TRBV28 and TRBJ2-1 for the parts outside the CDR3, the full variable domain is DVKVTQSSRYLVKRTGEKVFLECVQDMDHENMFWYRQDPGLGLRLIYFSYDVKMKEKGDIPEGYSVSREKKERFSLILESASTNQTSMYLCASSFLYEQFFGPGTRLTVL.